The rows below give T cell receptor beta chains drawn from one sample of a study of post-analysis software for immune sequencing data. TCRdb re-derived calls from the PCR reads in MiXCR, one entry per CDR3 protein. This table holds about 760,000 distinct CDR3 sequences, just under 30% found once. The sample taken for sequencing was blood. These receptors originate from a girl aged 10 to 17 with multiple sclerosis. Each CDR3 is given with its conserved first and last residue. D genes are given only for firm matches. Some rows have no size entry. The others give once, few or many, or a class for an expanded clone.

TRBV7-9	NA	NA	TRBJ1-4	CASSPPGGHEKLFF	TGTGCCAGCAGCCCTCCAGGTGGCCATGAAAAACTGTTTTTT
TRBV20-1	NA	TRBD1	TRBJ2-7	CSARDGTGAQETQYF	TGCAGTGCTAGAGACGGGACAGGGGCCCAAGAGACTCAGTACTTC
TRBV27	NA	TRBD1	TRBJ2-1	CASSPLTGQAHRETQFF	TGTGCCAGCAGTCCACTCACTGGACAGGCGCATCGTGAGACCCAGTTCTTC
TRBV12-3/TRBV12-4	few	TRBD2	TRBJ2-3	CASSFLGLAKDTQYF	TGTGCCAGCAGTTTTCTGGGACTAGCTAAGGATACGCAGTATTTT
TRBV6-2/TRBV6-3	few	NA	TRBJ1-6	CASRSTREVGNSPLHF	TGTGCCAGCAGATCAACACGGGAAGTCGGGAATTCACCCCTCCACTTT
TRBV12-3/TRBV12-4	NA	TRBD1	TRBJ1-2	CASRSRRDRGNYGYTF	TGTGCCAGCAGGTCCCGGAGGGACAGGGGAAACTATGGCTACACCTTC
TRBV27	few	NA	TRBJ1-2	CASSFGRSAYGYTF	TGTGCCAGCAGTTTTGGTCGGAGCGCCTATGGCTACACCTTC
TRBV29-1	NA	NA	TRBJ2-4	CSVFTTGGNIQYF	TGCAGCGTTTTCACGACCGGCGGGAACATTCAGTACTTC
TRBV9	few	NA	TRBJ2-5	CASSATLGQETQYF	TGTGCCAGCAGCGCAACCCTAGGCCAAGAGACCCAGTACTTC
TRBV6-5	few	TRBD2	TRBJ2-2	CASSYETRTSRVTGELFF	TGTGCCAGCAGTTACGAGACCCGGACTAGCCGGGTCACCGGGGAGCTGTTTTTT
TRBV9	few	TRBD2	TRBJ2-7	CASSAGTSGRASYEQYF	TGTGCCAGCAGCGCCGGGACTAGCGGGAGGGCCTCCTACGAGCAGTACTTC
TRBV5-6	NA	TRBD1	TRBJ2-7	CASNKDGTGFHEQYF	TGTGCCAGCAACAAGGACGGGACAGGTTTCCACGAGCAGTACTTC
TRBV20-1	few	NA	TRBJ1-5	CSARVSMDSNQPQHF	TGCAGTGCTAGAGTTAGCATGGACTCCAATCAGCCCCAGCATTTT
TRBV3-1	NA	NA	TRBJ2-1	CASSQAGPQVAEQFF	TGTGCCAGTAGCCAGGCGGGACCGCAGGTTGCTGAGCAGTTCTTC
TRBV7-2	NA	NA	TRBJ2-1	CASSPPRPNEQFF	TGTGCCAGCAGCCCCCCCAGGCCCAATGAGCAGTTCTTC
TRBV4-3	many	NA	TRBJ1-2	CASSQDSGREGGYTF	TGCGCCAGCAGCCAAGATTCAGGGAGGGAGGGTGGCTACACCTTC
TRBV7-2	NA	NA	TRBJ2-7	CASSSGWGPYEQYF	TGTGCCAGCAGCAGCGGGTGGGGGCCCTACGAGCAGTACTTC
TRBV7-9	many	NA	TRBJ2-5	CASSPPNFSKTQYF	TGTGCCAGCAGCCCGCCGAATTTTAGCAAGACCCAGTACTTC
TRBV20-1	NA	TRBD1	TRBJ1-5	CSAPTGTAPRPQHF	TGCAGTGCCCCGACAGGGACGGCGCCCCGGCCCCAGCATTTT
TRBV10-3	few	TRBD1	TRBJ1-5	CAIRSDRGDQPQHF	TGTGCCATCAGGTCCGACAGGGGAGATCAGCCCCAGCATTTT
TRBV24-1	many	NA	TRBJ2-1	CATSDFRGNEQFF	TGTGCCACCAGTGATTTTAGAGGGAATGAGCAGTTCTTC
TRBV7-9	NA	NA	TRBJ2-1	CASSLVGTYNEQFF	TGTGCCAGCAGCTTAGTGGGGACCTACAATGAGCAGTTCTTC
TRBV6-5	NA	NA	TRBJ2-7	CASSYFSGQSRSSYEQYF	TGTGCCAGCAGTTACTTTTCGGGGCAATCGAGAAGCTCCTACGAGCAGTACTTC
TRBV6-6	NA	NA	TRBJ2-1	CASSYLQGLTYNEQFF	TGTGCCAGCAGTTACCTACAGGGTCTCACATACAATGAGCAGTTCTTC
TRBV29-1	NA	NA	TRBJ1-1	CSVEKRGWNTEAFF	TGCAGCGTTGAAAAGAGGGGCTGGAACACTGAAGCTTTCTTT
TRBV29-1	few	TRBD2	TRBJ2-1	CSASTSGRSIEQFF	TGCAGCGCCTCTACTAGCGGGAGATCGATAGAGCAGTTCTTC
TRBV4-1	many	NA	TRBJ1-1	CASSQTKGFQDTEAFF	TGCGCCAGCAGCCAGACTAAAGGGTTCCAGGACACTGAAGCTTTCTTT
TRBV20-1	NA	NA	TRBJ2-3	CSVPPDTQYF	TGCAGTGTCCCCCCGGATACGCAGTATTTT
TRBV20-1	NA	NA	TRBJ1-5	CSARDPQVNQPQHF	TGCAGTGCTAGAGACCCACAGGTAAATCAGCCCCAGCATTTT
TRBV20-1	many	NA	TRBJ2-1	CSARGFGGNEQFF	TGCAGTGCTAGAGGTTTTGGGGGCAATGAGCAGTTCTTC
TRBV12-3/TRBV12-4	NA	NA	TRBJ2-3	CASDQGINTDTQYF	TGTGCCAGCGATCAGGGTATTAACACAGATACGCAGTATTTT
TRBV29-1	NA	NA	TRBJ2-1	CSVETVSSYNEQFF	TGCAGCGTTGAGACAGTCAGCTCCTACAATGAGCAGTTCTTC
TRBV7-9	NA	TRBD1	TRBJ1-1	CASSSLQGWDLNTEAFF	TGTGCCAGCAGCTCCCTACAGGGGTGGGACCTGAACACTGAAGCTTTCTTT
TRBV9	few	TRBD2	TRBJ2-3	CASSVNKREGPTDTQYF	TGTGCCAGCAGCGTAAATAAGCGGGAGGGCCCCACAGATACGCAGTATTTT
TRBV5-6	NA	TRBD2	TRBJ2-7	CASSLVGLAGPKVQYF	TGTGCCAGCAGCTTGGTGGGACTAGCGGGACCGAAGGTCCAGTACTTC
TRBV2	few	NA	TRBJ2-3	CASSEERTQYF	TGTGCCAGCAGTGAAGAGCGTACGCAGTATTTT
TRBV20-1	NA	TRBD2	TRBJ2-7	CSARESSGSCYEQYF	TGCAGTGCTAGAGAATCTAGCGGGAGTTGTTACGAGCAGTACTTC
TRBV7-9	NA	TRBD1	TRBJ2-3	CASSPQDRGSTDTQYF	TGTGCCAGCAGCCCGCAGGACAGGGGAAGCACAGATACGCAGTATTTT
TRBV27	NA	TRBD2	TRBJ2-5	CASSFSGRRETQYF	TGTGCCAGCAGTTTTAGCGGGAGACGGGAGACCCAGTACTTC
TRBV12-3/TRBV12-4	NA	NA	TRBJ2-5	CASSRGLAQTQYF	TGTGCCAGCAGTCGTGGACTGGCCCAGACCCAGTACTTC
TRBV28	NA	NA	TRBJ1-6	CASTDLTGPGNSPLHF	TGTGCCAGCACTGACCTAACAGGTCCCGGGAATTCACCCCTCCACTTT
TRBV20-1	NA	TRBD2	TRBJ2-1	CSAGTSGRYEQFF	TGCAGTGCGGGGACTAGCGGGAGATATGAGCAGTTCTTC
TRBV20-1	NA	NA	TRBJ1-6	CSARRVPAYNSPPHF	TGCAGTGCTAGAAGGGTCCCTGCCTATAATTCACCCCCCCACTTT
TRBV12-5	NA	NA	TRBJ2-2	CASAGWQTKNTGELLF	TGTGCTAGTGCCGGGTGGCAGACAAAGAACACCGGGGAGCTGTTGTTT
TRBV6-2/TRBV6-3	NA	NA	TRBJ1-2	CASGDNYGYTF	TGTGCCAGCGGTGATAACTATGGCTACACCTTC
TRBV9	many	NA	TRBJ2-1	CASSVGSYNEQFF	TGTGCCAGCAGCGTGGGCTCCTACAATGAGCAGTTCTTC
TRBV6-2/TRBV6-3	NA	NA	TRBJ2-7	CASRLYYGDYEQYF	TGTGCCAGCAGACTTTATTACGGAGACTACGAGCAGTACTTC
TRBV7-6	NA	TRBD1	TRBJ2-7	CASSFLPPGTGSYEQYF	TGTGCCAGCAGCTTCCTCCCTCCCGGGACAGGTTCCTACGAGCAGTACTTC
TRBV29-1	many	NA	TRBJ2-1	CSVGQKYNEQFF	TGCAGCGTCGGACAGAAATACAATGAGCAGTTCTTC
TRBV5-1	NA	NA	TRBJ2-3	CASRFHPGADTQYF	TGCGCCAGCAGATTCCACCCGGGGGCAGATACGCAGTATTTT
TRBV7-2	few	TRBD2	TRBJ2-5	CASSYTTSGNDETQYF	TGTGCCAGCAGCTACACCACTAGCGGGAATGATGAGACCCAGTACTTC